This T cell receptor (beta chain) was retrieved from a study of regulatory T cells in long-lasting Graves disease. The germline V gene has CDR1 GTSNPN and CDR2 SVGIG (reference sequence). This CDR3 is 13 amino acids long. The V segment lost 8 bases and the J segment 6 bases; nucleotides outside the gene matches: 12. This clonotype occurred many times. TCR beta libraries were built with iRepertoire HTBI primers and Arm-PCR of CDR3 regions. Original processing methods: The samples yielded roughly 60 TRBV and more than eleven TRBJ segments. MiXCR was run by TCRdb on the multiplex PCR reads, yielding one entry per CDR3 protein. TCRdb's processing, not the study's, gives the V and J calls here. The data contain approximately 470,000 distinct CDR3 sequences, less than 25% of them singletons. Regarding time point: persistent/refractory GD, antithyroid drugs over 5 years with positive TRAb. Construction of the TCR library relied on RNA isolated from PBMCs.

The sequence was obtained from a female donor with Graves disease. The chain recombines TRBV30 with TRBJ1-2; 7 bases are a match to TRBD1. The source material was peripheral blood mononuclear cells (PBMCs), sampled when the disease was refractory, from a patient treated with antithyroid drugs. Here the CDR3 reads CARYRQGRDGYTF. CDR3 sequence (DNA): TGTGCCCGCTACAGACAGGGCCGGGATGGCTACACCTTC.